The source of this T cell receptor (beta chain) is a study of cytomegalovirus exposure and HLA in healthy donors. General study results and limits: In a later analysis, around 18,000 TCR beta sequences were associated with HLA alleles at 0.05 false discovery rate. Certain sequence variants were highly shared and formed a cluster, and this cluster was likely a sequencing artifact.

PCR was performed using 60 Vbeta and 13 Jbeta primers. Produced via immunoSEQ multiplex PCR; TCRdb's table is partial and in-frame only. This sample has 85,000 to 100,000 clones, with about four fifths found just once. This CDR3 spans 16 amino acids. V gave up 0 bases and J gave up 5 bases; unmatched junction bases: 7. Germline lookup yields CDR1 MNHNY and CDR2 SVGAGI (reference sequence). The CMV serostatus of this donor was not recorded. A note on this clone: The antigen is not known.

This receptor was taken from a human donor in good health. This chain connects TRBV6-6 to TRBJ2-7; 10 nucleotides line up with TRBD1. The sample was PBMCs. As DNA, the CDR3 is TGTGCCAGCAGTTACTCGTCGGGACAGGGGTCCCACGAGCAGTACTTC. Its protein is CASSYSSGQGSHEQYF.